This passage covers 11 T cell receptor beta chains from one sample sequenced in a study of T-cell memory formation after mild COVID-19. TCRdb re-derived calls from the 5' RACE reads in MiXCR, one entry per CDR3 protein. The sample lists about 390,000 distinct CDR3 sequences, 21% seen once, with roughly an eighth in the top ten. Material for sequencing was PBMCs or a T cell subset sorted from them (not recorded which). These receptors were taken from an adult woman who had mild COVID-19 (a few samples of this study predate the infection). Cell type and time point are not known.

V usage is TRBV21-1 and J usage is TRBJ1-5; TRBD1 is the table's D call and was not checked against the DNA. TRBV21-1 is a known pseudogene. The CDR3 runs 18 residues. The CDR3 here is CASSKEGTGDLSNQPQHF. The DNA of the CDR3 is TGTGCCAGCAGCAAAGAAGGGACAGGAGATTTGAGCAATCAGCCCCAGCATTTT.

This clonotype was found a few times. This rearrangement joins TRBV20-1 to TRBJ1-5, with D unresolved. V lost 4 bases to trimming and J lost 6 bases, with 10 bases between them. Germline CDR1 DFQATT, CDR2 SNEGSKA (reference sequence). The CDR3 loop spans 12 amino acids. Here the CDR3 reads CSAKGYLQPQHF. The CDR3 DNA reads TGCAGTGCTAAAGGGTACCTTCAGCCCCAGCATTTT.

This clonotype was counted only a few times. The V call is TRBV12-3 or TRBV12-4, the J call TRBJ1-1; TRBD1 might be the D (6 bases). Trimming left V 5 bases short and J 0 bases short, with 19 bases between. The CDR3 runs to 17 residues. Written as DNA, the CDR3 is TGTGCCAGCAGTCCCAGGGGCGGGGGAAGGATGAACACTGAAGCTTTCTTT. This encodes CASSPRGGGRMNTEAFF.

This rearrangement joins TRBV27 to TRBJ2-7; maybe TRBD2 (6 bases). Germline CDR1 MNHEY, CDR2 SMNVEV (reference sequence). The CDR3 runs to 15 residues. Trimming shortened V by 0 bases and J by 2 bases, and 11 bases separated the two germline ends. Here the CDR3 reads CASSLSGGATYEQYF. CDR3 nucleotide sequence: TGTGCCAGCAGTTTATCTGGAGGGGCCACCTACGAGCAGTACTTC.

Only a few counts were recorded for this clonotype. The chain employs TRBV12-3 or TRBV12-4 and TRBJ2-3; D perhaps matches TRBD2 (6 bases). This CDR3 has 16 residues. Trimming pared 1 base from V and 3 bases from J, leaving 14 bases between. The CDR3 DNA is TGTGCCAGCAGTTTAGTAGTAATTGCGGGGACAGATACGCAGTATTTT. Translated, it gives CASSLVVIAGTDTQYF.

This chain links TRBV6-5 with TRBJ2-7; no reliable D call. CDR3 size: 13 residues. V gave up 2 bases and J gave up 4 bases, with 9 bases separating them. The germline V gene encodes CDR1 MNHEY and CDR2 SVGAGI. This CDR3 is CASSYGERYEQYF. In nucleotides, the CDR3 is TGTGCCAGCAGTTACGGTGAGAGGTACGAGCAGTACTTC.

This chain links TRBV11-1 with TRBJ1-1; 7 nucleotides match TRBD1. In germline, CDR1 is SGHAT, CDR2 FQDESV (reference sequence). This CDR3 contains 17 residues. V dropped 3 bases and J dropped 5; count of bases not matched to a gene: 15. Here the CDR3 DNA reads TGTGCCAGCAGCTTCTACAGGGGAGCGGGTATTCGGACTGAAGCTTTCTTT. This sequence encodes CASSFYRGAGIRTEAFF.

This clonotype was found a few times. The V call is TRBV19, the J call TRBJ1-4; the D gene is possibly TRBD1 (5 bases). The CDR3 extends over 11 amino acids. The V gene's germline CDR1 is LNHDA and CDR2 SQIVND (reference sequence). Trimming shortened V by 8 bases and J by 13 bases, and 14 bases separated the two germline ends. For the CDR3, the DNA is TGTGCCAGTTCCGCGGCGGGGGGACTGTTTTTT. Its protein is CASSAAGGLFF.

The rearrangement links TRBV5-6 to TRBJ2-5, with 7 bases fitting TRBD1. The CDR3 runs 14 residues. CDR1 is SGHDT, CDR2 YYEEEE, per germline. Unmatched junction bases numbered 3, after V lost 0 bases and J lost 4 bases. CDR3 residues: CASSLGQGVETQYF. In DNA form, the CDR3 reads TGTGCCAGCAGCTTGGGACAGGGCGTAGAGACCCAGTACTTC. The whole variable domain, remainder taken from reference TRBV5-6 and TRBJ2-5, is DAGVTQSPTHLIKTRGQQVTLRCSPKSGHDTVSWYQQALGQGPQFIFQYYEEEERQRGNFPDRFSGHQFPNYSSELNVNALLLGDSALYLCASSLGQGVETQYFGPGTRLLVL.

This clonotype has a handful of counts. The chain joins TRBV5-1 to TRBJ2-7; D not resolved. From germline, CDR1 is SGHRS and CDR2 YFSETQ. This CDR3 has 14 amino acids. V was trimmed by 2 bases and J by 2 bases, leaving 11 bases between them. CDR3 region: CASSFQLSPYEQYF. The CDR3 nucleotides read TGCGCCAGCAGCTTTCAATTAAGTCCCTACGAGCAGTACTTC.

The rearrangement links TRBV5-6 to TRBJ2-5; TRBD2 aligns across 7 bases. The CDR3 length is 16 residues. CDR1 is SGHDT and CDR2 is YYEEEE in the germline V gene. V lost 4 bases to trimming and J lost 0 bases; unmatched junction nucleotides: 9. CDR3: CASSTRDYLYQETQYF. The CDR3 bases are TGTGCCAGCAGCACCCGGGACTACCTGTACCAAGAGACCCAGTACTTC.